A selection of T cell receptor beta chains follows, all from one sample in a study of cytomegalovirus exposure and HLA in healthy donors. The protocol was immunoSEQ multiplex PCR, while the TCRdb copy is restricted to in-frame clones and leaves out a portion. The sample holds about 130,000 clones; 75% to 90% are singletons and the top ten take around 5.9%. The sequenced material came from PBMCs. These receptors were collected from a woman younger than 45 in good health and CMV-seropositive. The CDR3 runs from the conserved cysteine through the conserved F or W. The order of the fields is clone size, D gene, V gene, CDR3 length, J gene, CDR3 DNA, CDR3 protein. A D gene is named only where the DNA matches it firmly. Clone size is stated in some rows and not others, as once, few, many or a class when expanded.

abundance: .
d_gene: .
v_gene: TRBV7-2
len: 13
j_gene: TRBJ1-1
CDR3nt: TGTGCCAGCAGCCCTGACATGAACACTGAAGCTTTCTTT
CDR3aa: CASSPDMNTEAFF

abundance: .
d_gene: TRBD1
v_gene: TRBV11-2
len: 18
j_gene: TRBJ1-5
CDR3nt: TGTGCCAGCAGCCCACGGGACAGGGGGCAAGGGGGCAATCAGCCCCAGCATTTT
CDR3aa: CASSPRDRGQGGNQPQHF

abundance: .
d_gene: .
v_gene: TRBV4-1
len: 14
j_gene: TRBJ2-7
CDR3nt: TGCGCCAGCAGCCAAGTAACAGGGTCCTACGAGCAGTACTTC
CDR3aa: CASSQVTGSYEQYF

abundance: .
d_gene: .
v_gene: TRBV19
len: 14
j_gene: TRBJ2-1
CDR3nt: TGTGCCAGTAGTAGGCGGGGCTCATACAATGAGCAGTTCTTC
CDR3aa: CASSRRGSYNEQFF

abundance: .
d_gene: TRBD1
v_gene: TRBV9
len: 14
j_gene: TRBJ2-1
CDR3nt: TGTGCCAGCAGCGCGGGGACAGGAGGTAATGAGCAGTTCTTC
CDR3aa: CASSAGTGGNEQFF

abundance: .
d_gene: .
v_gene: TRBV19
len: 14
j_gene: TRBJ2-5
CDR3nt: TGTGCCAGTAGTATCTCTTCCGGGAAAGAGACCCAGTACTTC
CDR3aa: CASSISSGKETQYF

abundance: .
d_gene: .
v_gene: TRBV9
len: 14
j_gene: TRBJ2-3
CDR3nt: TGTGCCAGCAGCGTTTCCCCAAGCACAGATACGCAGTATTTT
CDR3aa: CASSVSPSTDTQYF

abundance: .
d_gene: .
v_gene: TRBV5-1
len: 14
j_gene: TRBJ2-7
CDR3nt: TGCGCCAGCAGCTCGGGGGGCAGTCCCTACGAGCAGTACTTC
CDR3aa: CASSSGGSPYEQYF

abundance: few
d_gene: TRBD1
v_gene: TRBV7-9
len: 15
j_gene: TRBJ2-7
CDR3nt: TGTGCCAGCAGCCGCGGGACAGGGTATAAGAACGAGCAGTACTTC
CDR3aa: CASSRGTGYKNEQYF

abundance: .
d_gene: .
v_gene: TRBV5-1
len: 14
j_gene: TRBJ2-7
CDR3nt: TGCGCCAGCAGCTTGGCCGCGAGGTTCCACGAGCAGTACTTC
CDR3aa: CASSLAARFHEQYF

abundance: .
d_gene: TRBD1
v_gene: TRBV7-9
len: 15
j_gene: TRBJ1-4
CDR3nt: TGTGCCAGCAGACCTACAGGGGTCTCCTCTGAAAAACTGTTTTTT
CDR3aa: CASRPTGVSSEKLFF

abundance: .
d_gene: .
v_gene: TRBV2
len: 12
j_gene: TRBJ1-2
CDR3nt: TGTGCCAGCAGTGAAGAAGGGAGTGGCTACACCTTC
CDR3aa: CASSEEGSGYTF

abundance: .
d_gene: TRBD2
v_gene: TRBV7-2
len: 19
j_gene: TRBJ2-7
CDR3nt: TGTGCCAGCAGCTGGGGATCGACGGGACTAGCGGGGGGGCCGGGCGAGCAGTACTTC
CDR3aa: CASSWGSTGLAGGPGEQYF

abundance: few
d_gene: .
v_gene: TRBV11-2
len: 14
j_gene: TRBJ1-5
CDR3nt: TGTGCCAGCAGCTTAGGTAATAGCAATCAGCCCCAGCATTTT
CDR3aa: CASSLGNSNQPQHF

abundance: .
d_gene: .
v_gene: TRBV27
len: 13
j_gene: TRBJ2-5
CDR3nt: TGTGCCAGCAGTCTCTCACGGACGGGGAAAGAGTACTTC
CDR3aa: CASSLSRTGKEYF

abundance: .
d_gene: .
v_gene: TRBV4-1
len: 13
j_gene: TRBJ2-5
CDR3nt: TGCGCCAGCAGCGACAGGTACCAAGAGACCCAGTACTTC
CDR3aa: CASSDRYQETQYF

abundance: once
d_gene: TRBD1
v_gene: TRBV28
len: 14
j_gene: TRBJ1-2
CDR3nt: TGTGCCAGCAGTCCCTCAGGGGGTCGCTATGGCTACACCTTC
CDR3aa: CASSPSGGRYGYTF

abundance: .
d_gene: TRBD2
v_gene: TRBV9
len: 15
j_gene: TRBJ2-3
CDR3nt: TGTGCCAGCAGCGTTAGCGGGGGGCGCACAGATACGCAGTATTTT
CDR3aa: CASSVSGGRTDTQYF

abundance: .
d_gene: .
v_gene: TRBV11-2
len: 12
j_gene: TRBJ2-7
CDR3nt: TGTGCCAGCAGCTTAAGGGGATACGAGCAGTACTTC
CDR3aa: CASSLRGYEQYF

abundance: .
d_gene: .
v_gene: TRBV6-5
len: 14
j_gene: TRBJ2-7
CDR3nt: TGTGCCAGCAGTTGGACAGAAGACCACTACGAGCAGTACTTC
CDR3aa: CASSWTEDHYEQYF

abundance: once
d_gene: .
v_gene: TRBV18
len: 14
j_gene: TRBJ1-1
CDR3nt: TGTGCCAGCTCACCGACCAGGGAGGGCACTGAAGCTTTCTTT
CDR3aa: CASSPTREGTEAFF

abundance: .
d_gene: .
v_gene: TRBV19
len: 15
j_gene: TRBJ2-7
CDR3nt: TGTGCCAGTAGTGGCCGATTAAGTTTACCCTACGAGCAGTACTTC
CDR3aa: CASSGRLSLPYEQYF

abundance: .
d_gene: .
v_gene: TRBV4-1
len: 14
j_gene: TRBJ2-5
CDR3nt: TGCGCCAGCAGCCAATTATACAGACAAGAGACCCAGTACTTC
CDR3aa: CASSQLYRQETQYF

abundance: .
d_gene: .
v_gene: TRBV2
len: 13
j_gene: TRBJ1-3
CDR3nt: TGTGCCGACCGGGACTTTTCTGGAAACACCATATATTTT
CDR3aa: CADRDFSGNTIYF

abundance: .
d_gene: .
v_gene: TRBV2
len: 14
j_gene: TRBJ2-1
CDR3nt: TGTGCCAGCAGTGAATCCCCGGAGAAACCTGGGCAGTTCTTC
CDR3aa: CASSESPEKPGQFF

abundance: .
d_gene: .
v_gene: TRBV5-1
len: 11
j_gene: TRBJ2-5
CDR3nt: TGCGCCAGCAGCCAGGGGGAGACCCAGTACTTC
CDR3aa: CASSQGETQYF

abundance: .
d_gene: .
v_gene: TRBV7-9
len: 13
j_gene: TRBJ2-5
CDR3nt: TGTGCCAGCAGCCCCGGGTTACAAGAGACCCAGTACTTC
CDR3aa: CASSPGLQETQYF

abundance: few
d_gene: .
v_gene: TRBV19
len: 15
j_gene: TRBJ2-7
CDR3nt: TGTGCCAGTAGCACCTCCGGCAGGGGATCCTACGAGCAGTACTTC
CDR3aa: CASSTSGRGSYEQYF

abundance: once
d_gene: TRBD2
v_gene: TRBV4-1
len: 17
j_gene: TRBJ2-7
CDR3nt: TGCGCCAGCAGCCAAGGTTCCCCGGGACTAGTATCCTACGAGCAGTACTTC
CDR3aa: CASSQGSPGLVSYEQYF

abundance: .
d_gene: .
v_gene: TRBV5-1
len: 13
j_gene: TRBJ2-1
CDR3nt: TGCGCCAGCAGCCTCGGGAGTCACAATGAGCAGTTCTTC
CDR3aa: CASSLGSHNEQFF

abundance: .
d_gene: .
v_gene: TRBV6-6
len: 14
j_gene: TRBJ1-2
CDR3nt: TGTGCCAGCAGTGGCGGACAGTGGGGCTATGGCTACACCTTC
CDR3aa: CASSGGQWGYGYTF

abundance: .
d_gene: .
v_gene: TRBV29-1
len: 10
j_gene: TRBJ2-3
CDR3nt: TGCAGCTTTTCGACAGATACGCAGTATTTT
CDR3aa: CSFSTDTQYF

abundance: .
d_gene: TRBD1
v_gene: TRBV6-1
len: 14
j_gene: TRBJ2-7
CDR3nt: TGTGCCAGCAGCTACGGACAGGGCTCCTACGAGCAGTACTTC
CDR3aa: CASSYGQGSYEQYF

abundance: .
d_gene: .
v_gene: TRBV19
len: 19
j_gene: TRBJ1-5
CDR3nt: TGTGCCAGTACTCGGGGGAAGGGGACCCCGGGTGCTTCTAATCAGCCCCAGCATTTT
CDR3aa: CASTRGKGTPGASNQPQHF

abundance: .
d_gene: TRBD1
v_gene: TRBV5-4
len: 18
j_gene: TRBJ1-1
CDR3nt: TGTGCCAGCAGCTCCCTTTTAGACAGGGGGCGCAGGGACACTGAAGCTTTCTTT
CDR3aa: CASSSLLDRGRRDTEAFF

abundance: .
d_gene: .
v_gene: TRBV14
len: 13
j_gene: TRBJ2-3
CDR3nt: TGTGCCAGCAGCCAAGGGAGAGGGGGTACGCAGTATTTT
CDR3aa: CASSQGRGGTQYF

abundance: .
d_gene: .
v_gene: TRBV5-1
len: 15
j_gene: TRBJ2-3
CDR3nt: TGCGCCAGCAGCTTCCCCCAGGAGGGCACAGATACGCAGTATTTT
CDR3aa: CASSFPQEGTDTQYF

abundance: few
d_gene: TRBD1
v_gene: TRBV5-1
len: 15
j_gene: TRBJ1-4
CDR3nt: TGCGCCAGCAGCTCCTTAGGACAGGGGCATGAAAAACTGTTTTTT
CDR3aa: CASSSLGQGHEKLFF

abundance: .
d_gene: .
v_gene: TRBV28
len: 12
j_gene: TRBJ1-5
CDR3nt: TGTGCCAGCAGTCCGGACAGTCAGCCCCAGCATTTT
CDR3aa: CASSPDSQPQHF

abundance: once
d_gene: .
v_gene: TRBV7-8
len: 16
j_gene: TRBJ2-7
CDR3nt: TGTGCCAGCAGCTTAGCGCAAACGGGTGGAGGCTACGAGCAGTACTTC
CDR3aa: CASSLAQTGGGYEQYF

abundance: .
d_gene: .
v_gene: TRBV11-1
len: 13
j_gene: TRBJ2-1
CDR3nt: TGTGCCAGCAGCCCTGGGCTGTACAATGAGCAGTTCTTC
CDR3aa: CASSPGLYNEQFF

abundance: .
d_gene: TRBD1
v_gene: TRBV6-1
len: 17
j_gene: TRBJ1-2
CDR3nt: TGTGCCAGCAGTGAATTATCCGGGACAGGGGATAACTATGGCTACACCTTC
CDR3aa: CASSELSGTGDNYGYTF

abundance: .
d_gene: .
v_gene: TRBV6-6
len: 11
j_gene: TRBJ2-5
CDR3nt: TGTGCCAGCAGGGGGCGTGAGACCCAGTACTTC
CDR3aa: CASRGRETQYF

abundance: .
d_gene: TRBD1
v_gene: TRBV6-6
len: 16
j_gene: TRBJ1-5
CDR3nt: TGTGCCAGCAGTACACACAGGGGTGGATTCAATCAGCCCCAGCATTTT
CDR3aa: CASSTHRGGFNQPQHF

abundance: .
d_gene: TRBD1
v_gene: TRBV4-1
len: 14
j_gene: TRBJ1-5
CDR3nt: TGCGCCAGCAGCCAAGGGACAGGGGGTCAGCCCCAGCATTTT
CDR3aa: CASSQGTGGQPQHF

abundance: .
d_gene: TRBD2
v_gene: TRBV5-1
len: 14
j_gene: TRBJ2-2
CDR3nt: TGCGCCAGCAGCTTGCGACTAGCGACCGGGGAGCTGTTTTTT
CDR3aa: CASSLRLATGELFF

abundance: .
d_gene: .
v_gene: TRBV4-1
len: 15
j_gene: TRBJ2-5
CDR3nt: TGCGCCAGCAGCCCGTCAGGAGGGTACCAAGAGACCCAGTACTTC
CDR3aa: CASSPSGGYQETQYF

abundance: .
d_gene: TRBD2
v_gene: TRBV6-5
len: 15
j_gene: TRBJ2-3
CDR3nt: TGTGCCAGCAGTTACGGGACTAGCGGGTCGAGCACGCAGTATTTT
CDR3aa: CASSYGTSGSSTQYF

abundance: few
d_gene: .
v_gene: TRBV5-1
len: 13
j_gene: TRBJ1-1
CDR3nt: TGCGCCAGCAGCTTGAGGTGGCAGGGTGAAGCTTTCTTT
CDR3aa: CASSLRWQGEAFF

abundance: .
d_gene: .
v_gene: TRBV2
len: 14
j_gene: TRBJ1-1
CDR3nt: TGTGCCAGCGAAGGGGAGGGGTCGAACACTGAAGCTTTCTTT
CDR3aa: CASEGEGSNTEAFF

abundance: once
d_gene: .
v_gene: TRBV2
len: 15
j_gene: TRBJ1-5
CDR3nt: TGTGCCAGCGGCCGGGAACACCATAGCAATCAGCCCCAGCATTTT
CDR3aa: CASGREHHSNQPQHF

abundance: .
d_gene: .
v_gene: TRBV28
len: 18
j_gene: TRBJ1-4
CDR3nt: TGTGCCAGCAGTCTCTGGGGGGAACAGAAGGCAACTAATGAAAAACTGTTTTTT
CDR3aa: CASSLWGEQKATNEKLFF